A selection of T cell receptor beta chains follows, all from one sample in a study of blood T cell repertoires in COVID-19. Libraries were prepared by immunoSEQ multiplex PCR; TCRdb keeps only in-frame clonotypes and omits some of them. This sample has some 40,000 clones, with around 84% found just once. The sample taken for sequencing was peripheral blood. The receptors shown here come from a man aged 45-65 years with active or convalescent COVID-19. CDR3s include the opening cysteine and the closing phenylalanine or tryptophan. The order of the fields is clone size, D gene, J gene, V gene, CDR3 protein, CDR3 DNA. D genes are given only for firm matches. Size is stated for part of the rows, as once, few or many counts, or as a class when the clone is expanded.

NA,NA,TRBJ2-5,TRBV12-3/TRBV12-4,CASSSWGDETQYF,TGTGCCAGCAGTTCTTGGGGAGACGAGACCCAGTACTTC
NA,NA,TRBJ1-3,TRBV19,CASSIATGGLNTIYF,TGTGCCAGTAGTATCGCGACCGGGGGGCTAAACACCATATATTTT
NA,NA,TRBJ2-5,TRBV19,CATGTGVETQYF,TGTGCCACAGGTACCGGGGTCGAGACCCAGTACTTC
NA,NA,TRBJ2-5,TRBV7-9,CASSSGSAQETQYF,TGTGCCAGCAGCTCGGGTAGCGCCCAAGAGACCCAGTACTTC
NA,TRBD2,TRBJ2-3,TRBV3-1/TRBV3-2,CASSQDQVAGMTDTQYF,TGTGCCAGCAGCCAAGATCAAGTAGCGGGGATGACAGATACGCAGTATTTT
NA,TRBD2,TRBJ2-1,TRBV7-3,CASSLSGGNEQFF,TGTGCCAGCAGCTTATCGGGGGGCAATGAGCAGTTCTTC
once,NA,TRBJ1-2,TRBV5-4,CASSPVGGSGYGYTF,TGTGCCAGCAGCCCGGTGGGGGGGTCGGGCTATGGCTACACCTTC
NA,TRBD2,TRBJ2-5,TRBV19,CASNALAGGQETQYF,TGTGCCAGTAATGCGCTAGCGGGGGGCCAAGAGACCCAGTACTTC
once,TRBD1,TRBJ2-3,TRBV7-2,CASSLVGQGRTDTQYF,TGTGCCAGCAGCTTAGTAGGACAGGGTAGGACAGATACGCAGTATTTT
NA,NA,TRBJ2-3,TRBV19,CASSIVTHGGDTQYF,TGTGCCAGTAGTATAGTAACACATGGTGGCGATACGCAGTATTTT
NA,NA,TRBJ2-5,TRBV7-9,CASSSVGGLETQYF,TGTGCCAGCAGCTCTGTGGGGGGTCTGGAGACCCAGTACTTC
once,NA,TRBJ2-3,TRBV7-3,CASSPSRTGSFTDTQYF,TGTGCCAGCAGCCCCAGTAGAACAGGGTCGTTCACAGATACGCAGTATTTT
NA,TRBD2,TRBJ2-5,TRBV3-1/TRBV3-2,CASSQDGGGRDGETQYF,TGTGCCAGCAGCCAAGACGGCGGGGGGCGTGATGGGGAGACCCAGTACTTC
NA,NA,TRBJ1-4,TRBV10-1,CASSEDSSTNEKLFF,TGCGCCAGCAGTGAGGACAGCTCAACTAATGAAAAACTGTTTTTT
NA,NA,TRBJ2-3,TRBV5-6,CASSVALGTQYF,TGTGCCAGCAGCGTAGCATTAGGTACGCAGTATTTT
NA,TRBD1,TRBJ1-1,TRBV27,CASSIGTGGRTEAFF,TGTGCCAGCAGTATCGGGACAGGGGGCCGCACTGAAGCTTTCTTT
few,TRBD1,TRBJ2-7,TRBV19,CASSVLGTGTPYEQYF,TGTGCCAGTAGTGTACTAGGGACAGGGACTCCCTACGAGCAGTACTTC